This passage covers 27 T cell receptor beta chains from one sample sequenced in a study of T-cell reconstitution after alpha-beta-depleted transplantation in children. Library preparation (for TCRbeta) was performed with unique molecular identifiers. Via MiXCR, TCRdb re-called the PCR reads, giving one row per CDR3 protein. The repertoire consists of about 15,000 distinct CDR3 sequences, with 4.5% to 5.5% occurring once and the leading ten covering around 6.9%. Sequencing was performed on PBMCs, taken before TCRalphabeta/CD19-depleted stem cell transplant. The receptors derive from a boy aged 5-17 years with acute lymphoblastic leukemia, due to receive a stem cell transplant.

This clonotype is termed medium-sized. The genes are TRBV12-3 or TRBV12-4 and TRBJ2-5; D is undetermined. The CDR3 extends over 12 amino acids. V dropped 6 bases and J dropped 5 bases, with 10 bases sitting between them. CDR3 in amino acids: CASSMVVETQYF. DNA of the CDR3: TGTGCCAGCAGCATGGTCGTCGAGACCCAGTACTTC.

This clonotype was observed at least ten times. The rearrangement uses TRBV10-3 and TRBJ1-1, with 12 bases that match TRBD1. Per germline, CDR1 ENHRY and CDR2 SYGVKD. CDR3 length equals 14 residues. Trimming removed 8 bases from V and 7 bases from J; junction bases left unmatched: 8. The CDR3 sequence is CAIGRDRGQVEAFF. CDR3 DNA: TGTGCCATCGGTCGGGACAGGGGGCAAGTTGAAGCTTTCTTT.

This clonotype was seen at least ten times. The V call is TRBV11-2, the J call TRBJ2-2; D unclear. V gave up 5 bases and J gave up 5 bases, with 18 bases separating them. The CDR3 loop spans 16 amino acids. Germline loops: CDR1 SGHAT, CDR2 FQNNGV. CDR3 DNA sequence: TGTGCCAGCAGCCGGTGGACGGATCGAACAACCGGGGAGCTGTTTTTT. It codes for CASSRWTDRTTGELFF.

This clonotype was counted many times. The genes are TRBV20-1 and TRBJ2-5; 11 nucleotides agree with TRBD2. With 5 bases clipped from V and 4 bases from J, the junction kept 18 bases outside the gene matches. The CDR3 spans 18 residues. Germline loops: CDR1 DFQATT, CDR2 SNEGSKA (reference sequence). Here the CDR3 reads CSALDPRLAGTRGETQYF. In nucleotides, the CDR3 is TGCAGTGCTCTCGACCCCCGACTAGCGGGGACTAGGGGAGAGACCCAGTACTTC.

This clonotype was counted many times. This chain joins TRBV6-6 and TRBJ1-5; no clear D gene. The V gene's germline CDR1 is MNHNY and CDR2 SVGAGI (reference sequence). The CDR3 sequence is 12 residues long. Trimming took 4 bases from V and 5 from J, leaving 6 bases between them. The CDR3 DNA follows: TGTGCCAGCAGTTTCGATTATCAGCCCCAGCATTTT. It yields the protein CASSFDYQPQHF.

Ten or more counts support this clonotype. J is TRBJ1-5 and V is TRBV28; D remains ambiguous. CDR3 length: 14 amino acids. V lost 7 bases to trimming and J lost 3 bases, with 13 bases between them. Germline lookup yields CDR1 MDHEN and CDR2 SYDVKM. CDR3 region: CASNSRAPNQPQHF. The CDR3 nucleotides are TGTGCCAGCAATTCACGAGCACCCAATCAGCCCCAGCATTTT.

The gene calls are TRBV30 and TRBJ1-6; D is ambiguous. CDR1 and CDR2 (germline): GTSNPN, SVGIG (reference sequence). V was pared by 5 bases and J by 5 bases, with 7 bases between. This CDR3 comprises 12 residues. CDR3 bases: TGTGCCTGGCGCCGCAATAATTCACCCCTCCACTTT. It translates to CAWRRNNSPLHF.

With regard to this clonotype: A much more abundant neighbour one base away suggests this may be a read error. The chain couples TRBV6-1 to TRBJ2-5; 7 nucleotides line up with TRBD2. The CDR3 spans 14 residues. Germline trimming cut 8 bases from V and 2 bases from J; bases unmatched to any gene: 8. Germline loops: CDR1 MNHNS, CDR2 SASEGT. This CDR3 is CASRGGGGQETQYF. The DNA for the CDR3 is TGTGCCAGCCGTGGCGGGGGAGGGCAAGAGACCCAGTACTTC.

This clonotype was observed many times. This chain joins TRBV29-1 and TRBJ1-4, with TRBD1 matching over 8 bases. The CDR3 runs 15 residues. Germline values: CDR1 SQVTM, CDR2 ANQGSEA. With V trimmed by 6 bases and J by 8 bases, 14 bases remained unmatched. This CDR3 reads CSVGGQGFLQEKLFF. The CDR3 region has the DNA TGCAGCGTCGGAGGACAGGGCTTTCTTCAAGAAAAACTGTTTTTT.

Many counts were recorded for this clonotype. The chain couples TRBV4-2 to TRBJ2-1; 8 bases align to TRBD2. Germline CDR1 and CDR2: LGHNA and YNFKEQ. J lost 4 bases, V lost 0 bases, and 8 bases had no gene match. The CDR3 sequence is 17 residues long. CDR3 coding DNA: TGTGCCAGCAGCCAAGATCAGGACGGGAGGGTATACAATGAGCAGTTCTTC. This codes for CASSQDQDGRVYNEQFF.

This clonotype was seen many times. The rearrangement uses TRBV7-9 and TRBJ2-2; 12 bases agree with TRBD2. Trimming at V came to 5 bases and at J to 4 bases, leaving 5 bases not matched to a gene. CDR3 size: 16 residues. Germline V gives CDR1 SEHNR, CDR2 FQNEAQ (reference sequence). CDR3 nucleotides: TGTGCCAGCAGCCTACAACTAGCGGGAGGCACCGGGGAGCTGTTTTTT. Amino acid sequence: CASSLQLAGGTGELFF. Full variable domain (outside the CDR3, taken from reference TRBV7-9 and TRBJ2-2): DTGVSQNPRHKITKRGQNVTFRCDPISEHNRLYWYRQTLGQGPEFLTYFQNEAQLEKSRLLSDRFSAERPKGSFSTLEIQRTEQGDSAMYLCASSLQLAGGTGELFFGEGSRLTVL.

This clonotype was seen repeatedly, ten times or more. The V and J genes are TRBV28 and TRBJ1-2, with a tentative D call TRBD1 (5 bases). Germline lookup yields CDR1 MDHEN and CDR2 SYDVKM. With 5 bases removed from V and 7 bases from J, the gap between germline ends came to 17 bases. This CDR3 is built from 14 residues. The CDR3 DNA is TGTGCCAGCAGTACCGGGGGGGGAAAGCGTGGCTACACCTTC. Its translation is CASSTGGGKRGYTF.

This clonotype showed up many times. V usage is TRBV5-1 and J usage is TRBJ2-7; weak D call: TRBD2 (7 bases). The CDR3 extends over 16 amino acids. Trimming shortened V by 5 bases and J by 2 bases, and 20 bases separated the two germline ends. The germline V gene has CDR1 SGHRS and CDR2 YFSETQ. This chain's CDR3 is CASRYLPGGGAYEQYF. The CDR3 coding sequence is TGCGCCAGCAGGTACCTTCCAGGCGGGGGCGCCTACGAGCAGTACTTC.

This clonotype was counted ten times or more. CDR3 loop: CASSPRQALNTEAFF. CDR3 bases: TGTGCCAGCAGCCCCCGACAGGCCCTGAACACTGAAGCTTTCTTT. The chain has TRBV9 and TRBJ1-1; D perhaps matches TRBD1 (6 bases). V lost 4 bases to trimming and J lost 0 bases, with 13 bases between them. The CDR3 contains 15 residues. Germline V gives CDR1 SGDLS, CDR2 YYNGEE.

CDR3 in DNA: TGTGCCAGCAGCCACCAGACGGAAAACAATGAGCAGTTCTTC. Protein product: CASSHQTENNEQFF. The chain joins TRBV7-9 to TRBJ2-1; D unresolved. Germline V CDR1 and CDR2: SEHNR, FQNEAQ (reference sequence). Trimming took off 5 bases at V and 5 bases at J, with 13 bases between the two ends. The CDR3 is 14 amino acids.

This clonotype was recorded at least ten times. The J gene is TRBJ1-1, the V gene TRBV28; 10 bases align to TRBD1. With 1 base clipped from V and 11 bases from J, the junction kept 10 bases outside the gene matches. The germline gives CDR1 MDHEN, CDR2 SYDVKM. CDR3 length equals 15 residues. CDR3 sequence: CASSLFPPRQGAAFF. The CDR3 bases are TGTGCCAGCAGTTTATTCCCCCCCCGACAGGGGGCTGCTTTCTTT. Using reference TRBV28 and TRBJ1-1 for the parts outside the CDR3, the full variable domain is DVKVTQSSRYLVKRTGEKVFLECVQDMDHENMFWYRQDPGLGLRLIYFSYDVKMKEKGDIPEGYSVSREKKERFSLILESASTNQTSMYLCASSLFPPRQGAAFFGQGTRLTVV.

This clonotype was picked up many times. This chain connects TRBV11-2 to TRBJ2-1; no reliable D call. The V end was cut by 0 bases, the J end by 9 bases, with 9 bases between. CDR1 is SGHAT, CDR2 FQNNGV, per germline. CDR3 length: 13 residues. CDR3 in amino acids: CASSLDRLGEQFF. DNA of the CDR3: TGTGCCAGCAGCTTAGATCGCTTGGGTGAGCAGTTCTTC.

This clonotype has a count of ten or more. This chain connects TRBV9 to TRBJ2-2, with a tentative D call TRBD2 (6 bases). V gave up 4 bases and J gave up 4 bases, with 14 bases separating them. The CDR3 runs to 15 residues. Germline V CDR1 and CDR2: SGDLS, YYNGEE. This CDR3 is CASSRSGGSTGELFF. CDR3 bases: TGTGCCAGCAGCCGTAGCGGTGGATCCACCGGGGAGCTGTTTTTT.

This clonotype was seen many times. The V and J genes are TRBV5-8 and TRBJ2-1, with TRBD1 identical over 9 bases. The CDR3 extends over 16 amino acids. Trimming at V came to 1 base and at J to 5 bases, leaving 7 bases not matched to a gene. The germline V gene has CDR1 SGHTS and CDR2 YDEGEE. The CDR3 DNA reads as TGTGCCAGCAGCTTGTACATGGGACAGGGACACAATGAGCAGTTCTTC. This translates into CASSLYMGQGHNEQFF.

This clonotype was seen repeatedly, ten times or more. This chain joins TRBV28 and TRBJ2-1, with TRBD1 matching over 7 bases. The CDR3 runs 13 residues. With 2 bases clipped from V and 7 bases from J, the junction kept 2 bases outside the gene matches. Per germline, CDR1 MDHEN and CDR2 SYDVKM. The CDR3, as DNA: TGTGCCAGCAGTTTAGGGACAGAGAATGAGCAGTTCTTC. As protein: CASSLGTENEQFF.

Ten or more counts support this clonotype. The genes are TRBV7-9 and TRBJ2-5, with TRBD2 matching over 9 bases. The CDR3 has 14 amino acids. J gave up 5 bases and V 2 bases, and 3 bases lay outside the gene matches. Germline lookup yields CDR1 SEHNR and CDR2 FQNEAQ (reference sequence). CDR3 DNA: TGTGCCAGCAGCTTATGGCTAGCGGGGGAGACCCAGTACTTC. Translating it yields CASSLWLAGETQYF.

J is TRBJ2-2 and V is TRBV5-5; D unresolved. Germline CDR1 reads SGHKS; CDR2 reads YYEKEE (reference sequence). The ends were cut back, 4 bases at V and 0 bases at J, with 19 bases in the middle. CDR3 length: 18 amino acids. The chain's CDR3 is CASSPRILCSTNTGELFF. CDR3 in DNA: TGTGCCAGCAGCCCTCGTATACTCTGCTCTACGAACACCGGGGAGCTGTTTTTT.

This clonotype was found many times. This chain uses TRBV7-6 with TRBJ1-1; tentative D call: TRBD1 (5 bases). This CDR3 is built from 10 residues. Deletions cut 11 bases from V and 4 bases from J, with 8 bases between. CDR1 and CDR2 (germline): SGHVS, FNYEAQ. The CDR3 spells CAVRGTEAFF. The CDR3 DNA sequence: TGTGCCGTGAGGGGCACTGAAGCTTTCTTT.

This clonotype is classed as medium-sized (0.01 to 0.1%). This sequence joins TRBV5-1 and TRBJ1-2; no reliable D call. The V gene lost 0 bases and the J gene lost 7 bases, with 10 bases spanning the gap. The CDR3 length is 13 residues. Germline V gene data show CDR1 as SGHRS and CDR2 as YFSETQ. The CDR3 DNA is TGCGCCAGCAGCTTGGGACATGGGCCTGGCTACACCTTC. This sequence encodes CASSLGHGPGYTF.

This clonotype was counted many times. This chain joins TRBV2 and TRBJ1-1; D perhaps matches TRBD1 (6 bases). CDR1 is SNHLY and CDR2 is FYNNEI in the germline V gene. V lost 1 base to trimming and J lost 3 bases, with 6 bases between them. The CDR3 has 13 amino acids. CDR3 sequence: CASSEGGHTEAFF. In DNA, the CDR3 is TGTGCCAGCAGTGAAGGGGGGCACACTGAAGCTTTCTTT.

Ten or more counts support this clonotype. The chain combines TRBV6-2 or TRBV6-3 with TRBJ1-2; TRBD1 matches at 7 bases. This CDR3 has 14 residues. J gave up 6 bases and V 10 bases, and 14 bases lay outside the gene matches. The V gene's germline CDR1 is MNHEY and CDR2 SVGEGT. CDR3 amino acids: CATSRGGSYNGYTF. CDR3 nucleotides: TGTGCCACCTCCAGGGGGGGGAGCTACAATGGCTACACCTTC.

This clonotype was detected ten times or more. The rearrangement links TRBV20-1 to TRBJ1-4; TRBD1 might be the D (5 bases). This CDR3 contains 16 residues. Trimming removed 0 bases from V and 3 bases from J, with 14 bases in between. Germline CDR1 DFQATT, CDR2 SNEGSKA (reference sequence). CDR3 amino acids: CSARDLPGRANEKLFF. The CDR3 region has the DNA TGCAGTGCTAGAGATCTCCCGGGCAGGGCTAATGAAAAACTGTTTTTT.